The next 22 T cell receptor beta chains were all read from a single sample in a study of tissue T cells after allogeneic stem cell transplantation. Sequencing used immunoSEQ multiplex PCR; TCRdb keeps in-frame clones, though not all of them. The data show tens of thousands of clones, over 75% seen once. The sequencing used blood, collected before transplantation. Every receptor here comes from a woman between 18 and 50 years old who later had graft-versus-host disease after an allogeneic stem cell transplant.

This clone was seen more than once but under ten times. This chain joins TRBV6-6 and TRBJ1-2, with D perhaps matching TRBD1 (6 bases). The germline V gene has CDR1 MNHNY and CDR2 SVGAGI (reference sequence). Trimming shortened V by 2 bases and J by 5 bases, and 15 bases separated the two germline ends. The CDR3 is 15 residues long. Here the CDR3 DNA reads TGTGCCAGCAGTTACGACCTACAGGGCAGTTATGGCTACACCTTC. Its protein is CASSYDLQGSYGYTF.

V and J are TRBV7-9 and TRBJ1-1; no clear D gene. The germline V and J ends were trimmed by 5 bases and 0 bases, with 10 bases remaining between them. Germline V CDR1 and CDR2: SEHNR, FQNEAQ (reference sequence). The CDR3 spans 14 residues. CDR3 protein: CASSPDWMNTEAFF. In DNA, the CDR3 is TGTGCCAGCAGCCCCGACTGGATGAACACTGAAGCTTTCTTT.

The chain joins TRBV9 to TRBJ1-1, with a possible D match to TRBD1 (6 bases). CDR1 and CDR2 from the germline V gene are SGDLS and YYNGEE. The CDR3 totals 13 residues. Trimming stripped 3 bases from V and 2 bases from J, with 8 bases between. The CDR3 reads CASSGQANTEAFF. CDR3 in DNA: TGTGCCAGCAGCGGACAGGCTAACACTGAAGCTTTCTTT.

The CDR3 region is CSASFQTGLWYTF. DNA for the CDR3: TGCAGTGCTAGTTTCCAGACCGGATTGTGGTACACCTTC. This chain connects TRBV20-1 to TRBJ1-2; D not resolved. Germline CDR1 and CDR2: DFQATT and SNEGSKA (reference sequence). Deletions cut 3 bases from V and 11 bases from J, with 19 bases between. CDR3 length: 13 residues.

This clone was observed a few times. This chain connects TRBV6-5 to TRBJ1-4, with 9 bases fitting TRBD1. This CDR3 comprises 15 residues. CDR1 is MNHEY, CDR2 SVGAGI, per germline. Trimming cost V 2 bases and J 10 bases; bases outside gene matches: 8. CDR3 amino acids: CASSYRDRGSGKLFF. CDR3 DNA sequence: TGTGCCAGCAGTTACCGCGACAGGGGGTCCGGAAAACTGTTTTTT.

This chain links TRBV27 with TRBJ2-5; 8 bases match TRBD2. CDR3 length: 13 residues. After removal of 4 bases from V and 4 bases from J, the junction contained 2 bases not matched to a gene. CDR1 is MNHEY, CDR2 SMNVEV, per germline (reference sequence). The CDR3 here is CASSYRGGETQYF. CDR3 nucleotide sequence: TGTGCCAGCAGTTACCGGGGGGGAGAGACCCAGTACTTC.

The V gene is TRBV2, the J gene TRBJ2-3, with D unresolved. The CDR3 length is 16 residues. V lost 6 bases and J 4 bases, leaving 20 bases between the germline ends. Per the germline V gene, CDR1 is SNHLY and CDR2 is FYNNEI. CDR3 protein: CASSPEVPRLPDTQYF. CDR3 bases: TGTGCCAGCAGCCCAGAGGTGCCCCGCCTCCCAGATACGCAGTATTTT.

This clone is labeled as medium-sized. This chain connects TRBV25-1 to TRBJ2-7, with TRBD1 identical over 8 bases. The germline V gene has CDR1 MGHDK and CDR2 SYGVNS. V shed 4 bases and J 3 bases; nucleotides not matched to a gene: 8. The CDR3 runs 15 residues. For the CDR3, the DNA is TGTGCCAGCAGTGTAGGCGGACAGGGTTACTACGAGCAGTACTTC. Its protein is CASSVGGQGYYEQYF.

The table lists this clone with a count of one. CDR3 region: CAISEPLINALGEQFF. As DNA, the CDR3 is TGTGCCATCAGCGAGCCTCTGATTAATGCGTTAGGTGAGCAGTTCTTC. The rearrangement uses TRBV10-3 and TRBJ2-1, with no clear D. This CDR3 is 16 amino acids long. V dropped 6 bases and J dropped 9 bases, with 24 bases sitting between them. The germline CDR1 and CDR2 sequences are ENHRY and SYGVKD.

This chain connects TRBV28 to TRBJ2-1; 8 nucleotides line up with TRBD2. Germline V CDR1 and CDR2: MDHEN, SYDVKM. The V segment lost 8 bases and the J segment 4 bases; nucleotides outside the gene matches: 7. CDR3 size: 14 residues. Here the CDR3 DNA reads TGTGCCAGCGCCTTGGCGGGGGGATACAATGAGCAGTTCTTC. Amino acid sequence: CASALAGGYNEQFF.

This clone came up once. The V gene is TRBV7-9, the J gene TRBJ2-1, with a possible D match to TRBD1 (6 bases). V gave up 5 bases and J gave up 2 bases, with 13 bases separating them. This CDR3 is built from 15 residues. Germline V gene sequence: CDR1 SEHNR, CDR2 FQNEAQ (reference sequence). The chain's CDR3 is CASSLPRGPYNEQFF. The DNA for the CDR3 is TGTGCCAGCAGCCTCCCCAGGGGACCCTACAATGAGCAGTTCTTC. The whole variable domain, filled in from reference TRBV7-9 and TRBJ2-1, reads DTGVSQNPRHKITKRGQNVTFRCDPISEHNRLYWYRQTLGQGPEFLTYFQNEAQLEKSRLLSDRFSAERPKGSFSTLEIQRTEQGDSAMYLCASSLPRGPYNEQFFGPGTRLTVL.

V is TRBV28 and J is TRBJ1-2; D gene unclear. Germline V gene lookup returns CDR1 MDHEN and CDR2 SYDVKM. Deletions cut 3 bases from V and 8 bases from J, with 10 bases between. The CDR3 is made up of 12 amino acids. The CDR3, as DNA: TGTGCCAGCAGTTTGCATGGGTACGGCTACACCTTC. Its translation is CASSLHGYGYTF.

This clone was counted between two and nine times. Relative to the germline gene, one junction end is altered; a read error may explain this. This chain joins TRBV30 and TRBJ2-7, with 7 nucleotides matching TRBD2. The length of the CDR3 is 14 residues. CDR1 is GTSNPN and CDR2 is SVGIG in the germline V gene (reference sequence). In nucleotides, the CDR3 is TGCGCCCTCGGGGGGTCCTTGAGCTCCTACGAGCAGTACTTC. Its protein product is CALGGSLSSYEQYF.

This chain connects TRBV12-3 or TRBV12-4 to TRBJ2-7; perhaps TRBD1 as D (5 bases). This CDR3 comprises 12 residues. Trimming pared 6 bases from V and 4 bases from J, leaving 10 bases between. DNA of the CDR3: TGTGCCAGCAGCAGGGCCATTTACGAGCAGTACTTC. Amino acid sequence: CASSRAIYEQYF.

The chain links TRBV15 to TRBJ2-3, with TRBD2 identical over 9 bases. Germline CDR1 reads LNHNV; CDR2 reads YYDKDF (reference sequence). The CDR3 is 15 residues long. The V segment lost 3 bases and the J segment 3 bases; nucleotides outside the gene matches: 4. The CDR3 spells CATSRIAGVTDTQYF. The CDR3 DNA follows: TGTGCCACCAGCAGGATAGCGGGAGTAACAGATACGCAGTATTTT.

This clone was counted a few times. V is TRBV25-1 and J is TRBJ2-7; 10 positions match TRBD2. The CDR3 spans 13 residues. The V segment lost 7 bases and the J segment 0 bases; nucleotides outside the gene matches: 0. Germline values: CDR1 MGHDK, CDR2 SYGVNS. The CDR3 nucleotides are TGTGCCAGCACTAGCGGGAGCTCCTACGAGCAGTACTTC. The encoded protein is CASTSGSSYEQYF.

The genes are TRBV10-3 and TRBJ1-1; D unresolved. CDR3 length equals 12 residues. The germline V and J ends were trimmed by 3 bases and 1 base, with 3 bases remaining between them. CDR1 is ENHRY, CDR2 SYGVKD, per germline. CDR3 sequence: CAISDKNTEAFF. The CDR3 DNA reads TGTGCCATCAGTGACAAGAACACTGAAGCTTTCTTT.

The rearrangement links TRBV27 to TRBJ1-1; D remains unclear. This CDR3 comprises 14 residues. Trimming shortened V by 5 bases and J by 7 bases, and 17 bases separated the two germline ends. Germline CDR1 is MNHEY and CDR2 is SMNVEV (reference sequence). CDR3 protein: CASSLTPGLLEAFF. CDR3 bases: TGTGCCAGCAGTCTCACCCCCGGGCTCCTTGAAGCTTTCTTT.

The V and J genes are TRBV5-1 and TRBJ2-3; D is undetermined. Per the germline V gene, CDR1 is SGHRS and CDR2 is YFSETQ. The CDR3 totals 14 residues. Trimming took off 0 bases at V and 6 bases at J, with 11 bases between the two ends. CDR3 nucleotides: TGCGCCAGCAGCTTGGGGGGAATCGGGGATACGCAGTATTTT. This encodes CASSLGGIGDTQYF.

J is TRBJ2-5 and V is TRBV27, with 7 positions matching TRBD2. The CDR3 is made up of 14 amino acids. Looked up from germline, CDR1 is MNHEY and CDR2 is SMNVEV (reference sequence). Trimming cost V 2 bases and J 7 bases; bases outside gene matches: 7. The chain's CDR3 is CASSLAGPGGTQYF. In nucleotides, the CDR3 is TGTGCCAGCAGTTTAGCGGGGCCGGGGGGGACCCAGTACTTC.

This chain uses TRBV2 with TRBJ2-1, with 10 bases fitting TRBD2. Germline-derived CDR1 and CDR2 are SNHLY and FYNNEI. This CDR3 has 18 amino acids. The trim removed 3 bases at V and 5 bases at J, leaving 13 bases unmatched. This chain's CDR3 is CASSDSLAGATWNNEQFF. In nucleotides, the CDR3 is TGTGCCAGCAGTGATTCGCTAGCGGGAGCAACTTGGAACAATGAGCAGTTCTTC.

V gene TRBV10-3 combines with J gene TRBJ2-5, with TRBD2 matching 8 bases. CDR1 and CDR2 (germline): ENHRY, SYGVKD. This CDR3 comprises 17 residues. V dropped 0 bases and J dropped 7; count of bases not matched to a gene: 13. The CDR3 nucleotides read TGTGCCATCAGTGAGTCGAGGGGGACTAGTAGTTTGTTGACCCAGTACTTC. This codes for CAISESRGTSSLLTQYF.